Listed below are T cell receptor beta chains from one sample, sequenced in a study of T cells after yellow fever vaccination. TCRdb re-called the 5' RACE reads through MiXCR, storing one row per CDR3 protein. Of some 260,000 distinct CDR3 sequences in the sample, roughly 5.2% were seen once. The source was CD4+ T cells sorted from PBMCs, collected on the day of the yellow fever booster vaccination. The receptors originated from a man between 18 and 29 years old who received the YFV17D yellow fever vaccine. The CDR3 runs from the conserved cysteine through the conserved F or W. Each record gives: V gene, D gene, clone size, J gene, CDR3 DNA, CDR3 protein. D genes are given only for firm matches. Size is stated for part of the rows, as once, few or many counts, or as a class when the clone is expanded.

V gene: TRBV6-1
D gene: NA
clone size: NA
J gene: TRBJ1-1
CDR3 DNA: TGTGCCAGCAGTATAACAGAGTTGCCTACTGAAGCTTTCTTT
CDR3 protein: CASSITELPTEAFF

V gene: TRBV9
D gene: NA
clone size: few
J gene: TRBJ1-3
CDR3 DNA: TGTGCCAGCAGCGTAGGCGCGCGGGTCTCTGGAAACACCATATATTTT
CDR3 protein: CASSVGARVSGNTIYF

V gene: TRBV3-1
D gene: NA
clone size: NA
J gene: TRBJ1-5
CDR3 DNA: TGTGCCAGCAGCCTCAGTTCGAATAGCAATCAGCCCCAGCATTTT
CDR3 protein: CASSLSSNSNQPQHF

V gene: TRBV12-3/TRBV12-4
D gene: TRBD1
clone size: many
J gene: TRBJ2-7
CDR3 DNA: TGTGCCAGCAGTTTTTGGGACAGGGACTACGAGCAGTACTTC
CDR3 protein: CASSFWDRDYEQYF

V gene: TRBV6-2/TRBV6-3
D gene: TRBD2
clone size: few
J gene: TRBJ2-3
CDR3 DNA: TGTGCCACCAGACCTAGCGGCCCTACAGATACGCAGTATTTT
CDR3 protein: CATRPSGPTDTQYF

V gene: TRBV7-2
D gene: NA
clone size: NA
J gene: TRBJ2-7
CDR3 DNA: TGTGCCAGCAGCTTAGCTTTCAGCACCGAGCAGTACTTC
CDR3 protein: CASSLAFSTEQYF

V gene: TRBV5-1
D gene: TRBD1
clone size: NA
J gene: TRBJ2-5
CDR3 DNA: TGCGCCAGCAGCCCGGGACAGGGGGCGGAGACCCAGTACTTC
CDR3 protein: CASSPGQGAETQYF

V gene: TRBV19
D gene: NA
clone size: few
J gene: TRBJ1-5
CDR3 DNA: TGTGCCAGTAGTCTGGCCCTAACAGATCAGCCCCAGCATTTT
CDR3 protein: CASSLALTDQPQHF

V gene: TRBV4-3
D gene: TRBD1
clone size: few
J gene: TRBJ2-7
CDR3 DNA: TGCGCCAGCAGCAACCCGGGACAGGGGATCTACGAGCAGTACTTC
CDR3 protein: CASSNPGQGIYEQYF

V gene: TRBV28
D gene: NA
clone size: NA
J gene: TRBJ1-1
CDR3 DNA: TGTGCCAGCACCCAACAGGGATTATACACTGAAGCTTTCTTT
CDR3 protein: CASTQQGLYTEAFF

V gene: TRBV10-3
D gene: NA
clone size: NA
J gene: TRBJ2-2
CDR3 DNA: TGTGCCATCAGGAGACCGACAGGGAGGGATAACACCGGGGAGCTGTTTTTT
CDR3 protein: CAIRRPTGRDNTGELFF

V gene: TRBV12-3/TRBV12-4
D gene: NA
clone size: NA
J gene: TRBJ2-2
CDR3 DNA: TGTGCCATCTGGCTTGTCGGGGGTCTGAACACCGGGGAGCTGTTTTTT
CDR3 protein: CAIWLVGGLNTGELFF

V gene: TRBV5-1
D gene: NA
clone size: many
J gene: TRBJ1-1
CDR3 DNA: TGCGCCAGCAGCCTGAGGACGGAGAACACTGAAGCTTTCTTT
CDR3 protein: CASSLRTENTEAFF

V gene: TRBV5-1
D gene: NA
clone size: many
J gene: TRBJ2-2
CDR3 DNA: TGCGCCAGCAGCTTGGAAGTGAACACCGGGGAGCTGTTTTTT
CDR3 protein: CASSLEVNTGELFF

V gene: TRBV3-1
D gene: NA
clone size: few
J gene: TRBJ2-4
CDR3 DNA: TGTGCCAGCAGCCAATGGAGGGACGAAAACATTCAGTACTTC
CDR3 protein: CASSQWRDENIQYF

V gene: TRBV7-9
D gene: TRBD1
clone size: few
J gene: TRBJ1-4
CDR3 DNA: TGTGCCAGCAGCCCGACAGGGAGGCAAGAAAAACTGTTTTTT
CDR3 protein: CASSPTGRQEKLFF

V gene: TRBV7-9
D gene: NA
clone size: few
J gene: TRBJ2-7
CDR3 DNA: TGTGCCAGCAGCTTAGGAGTAATTGACGCCCTGGGGTACTTC
CDR3 protein: CASSLGVIDALGYF

V gene: TRBV7-2
D gene: TRBD1
clone size: few
J gene: TRBJ2-5
CDR3 DNA: TGTGCCAGCAGACAAGACAGGGGGCAAGAGACCCAGTACTTC
CDR3 protein: CASRQDRGQETQYF

V gene: TRBV10-3
D gene: TRBD2
clone size: few
J gene: TRBJ2-1
CDR3 DNA: TGTGCCATCAAATGGGCCCCGGCGGGGGACAATGAGCAGTTCTTC
CDR3 protein: CAIKWAPAGDNEQFF

V gene: TRBV28
D gene: NA
clone size: many
J gene: TRBJ1-1
CDR3 DNA: TGTGCCAGCGAGCGGAGGGGCCGAAGGATACAAGCTTTCTTT
CDR3 protein: CASERRGRRIQAFF

V gene: TRBV6-4
D gene: NA
clone size: NA
J gene: TRBJ2-1
CDR3 DNA: TGTGCCAGCAGTGAATCAGGTCATGAGCAGTTCTTC
CDR3 protein: CASSESGHEQFF

V gene: TRBV6-5
D gene: NA
clone size: few
J gene: TRBJ2-5
CDR3 DNA: TGTGCCAGCAGTTCCTCGGACGGGGCCAGGGAGACCCAGTACTTC
CDR3 protein: CASSSSDGARETQYF

V gene: TRBV7-9
D gene: NA
clone size: few
J gene: TRBJ1-2
CDR3 DNA: TGTGCCAGCAGCACGGAGCCGCTACGAGGCTACACCTTC
CDR3 protein: CASSTEPLRGYTF

V gene: TRBV4-3
D gene: TRBD2
clone size: NA
J gene: TRBJ2-7
CDR3 DNA: TGCGCCAGCAGCCAAGGAAGTTTCCAGACTAGCAGTACCTACGAGCAGTACTTC
CDR3 protein: CASSQGSFQTSSTYEQYF

V gene: TRBV7-6
D gene: NA
clone size: NA
J gene: TRBJ2-7
CDR3 DNA: TGTGCCAGCAGCGCCAAGGCCATATCCTACGAGCAGTACTTC
CDR3 protein: CASSAKAISYEQYF

V gene: TRBV3-1
D gene: TRBD1
clone size: NA
J gene: TRBJ1-4
CDR3 DNA: TGTGCCAGCAGCCAAGAGCCACAGGGGGCGGGAGGAAAACTGTTTTTT
CDR3 protein: CASSQEPQGAGGKLFF

V gene: TRBV20-1
D gene: TRBD1
clone size: NA
J gene: TRBJ1-1
CDR3 DNA: TGCAGTGCCGCGGGGACAGGGGCAGGACGGACTGAAGCTTTCTTT
CDR3 protein: CSAAGTGAGRTEAFF

V gene: TRBV19
D gene: NA
clone size: NA
J gene: TRBJ2-5
CDR3 DNA: TGTGCCAGTAGTATGGGTACTCAAGAGACCCAGTACTTC
CDR3 protein: CASSMGTQETQYF

V gene: TRBV15
D gene: TRBD1
clone size: few
J gene: TRBJ2-1
CDR3 DNA: TGTGCCACCAGCAGACGGGGACAGGGGTCCTACAATGAGCAGTTCTTC
CDR3 protein: CATSRRGQGSYNEQFF

V gene: TRBV6-2/TRBV6-3
D gene: TRBD1
clone size: many
J gene: TRBJ1-1
CDR3 DNA: TGTGCCAGCAGGCCTCGGGACAGGGGGACTGAAGCTTTCTTT
CDR3 protein: CASRPRDRGTEAFF

V gene: TRBV18
D gene: TRBD1
clone size: many
J gene: TRBJ1-1
CDR3 DNA: TGTGCCAGCTCACCCCAAACAGGGGGCGCGTATGACACTGAAGCTTTCTTT
CDR3 protein: CASSPQTGGAYDTEAFF

V gene: TRBV7-2
D gene: NA
clone size: NA
J gene: TRBJ1-2
CDR3 DNA: TGTGCCAGCAGCCAGACCGGACGGAACTATGGCTACACCTTC
CDR3 protein: CASSQTGRNYGYTF

V gene: TRBV6-4
D gene: NA
clone size: many
J gene: TRBJ2-1
CDR3 DNA: TGTGCCAGCAGTGACTATGATGAGCAGTTCTTC
CDR3 protein: CASSDYDEQFF

V gene: TRBV6-1
D gene: NA
clone size: many
J gene: TRBJ2-3
CDR3 DNA: TGTGCCAGCATCAACCGTGGGGGTGGGACCGCTAGCACAGATACGCAGTATTTT
CDR3 protein: CASINRGGGTASTDTQYF

V gene: TRBV4-3
D gene: NA
clone size: many
J gene: TRBJ1-3
CDR3 DNA: TGCGCCAGCAGCCACCTGGGGGAAAGCTCTGGAAACACCATATATTTT
CDR3 protein: CASSHLGESSGNTIYF

V gene: TRBV20-1
D gene: NA
clone size: many
J gene: TRBJ1-2
CDR3 DNA: TGCAGTGCTAGAGTGAGTAGAAGATTTTATGGCTACACCTTC
CDR3 protein: CSARVSRRFYGYTF

V gene: TRBV7-2
D gene: NA
clone size: many
J gene: TRBJ1-6
CDR3 DNA: TGTGCCAGCAGCTTAGGGCCTCGTGGTAATTCACCCCTCCACTTT
CDR3 protein: CASSLGPRGNSPLHF

V gene: TRBV7-2
D gene: TRBD2
clone size: NA
J gene: TRBJ2-4
CDR3 DNA: TGTGCCAGCAGCCGCCTCCCTTCGGGCGGGGGTGCCAAAAACATTCAGTACTTC
CDR3 protein: CASSRLPSGGGAKNIQYF

V gene: TRBV2
D gene: TRBD1
clone size: few
J gene: TRBJ1-2
CDR3 DNA: TGTGCCAGCACCGGTATACAGGGGGCGGGAGGCTACACCTTC
CDR3 protein: CASTGIQGAGGYTF

V gene: TRBV7-2
D gene: NA
clone size: many
J gene: TRBJ1-3
CDR3 DNA: TGTGCCAGCAGCCCTTACACTGGAAACACCATATATTTT
CDR3 protein: CASSPYTGNTIYF

V gene: TRBV12-3/TRBV12-4
D gene: NA
clone size: NA
J gene: TRBJ1-2
CDR3 DNA: TGTGCCAGCAGCCCAGCTGACAGGATCTATGGCTACACCTTC
CDR3 protein: CASSPADRIYGYTF

V gene: TRBV3-1
D gene: NA
clone size: NA
J gene: TRBJ1-3
CDR3 DNA: TGTGCCAGCAGCCAAGGTTGGACCGCGAGAAACACCATATATTTT
CDR3 protein: CASSQGWTARNTIYF

V gene: TRBV18
D gene: TRBD2
clone size: few
J gene: TRBJ2-3
CDR3 DNA: TGTGCCAGCTCACCACTAGCGGGGGATACAGATACGCAGTATTTT
CDR3 protein: CASSPLAGDTDTQYF

V gene: TRBV7-2
D gene: NA
clone size: many
J gene: TRBJ1-4
CDR3 DNA: TGTGCCAGCACCCCACAGGGAACTAATGAAAAACTGTTTTTT
CDR3 protein: CASTPQGTNEKLFF

V gene: TRBV7-2
D gene: NA
clone size: many
J gene: TRBJ2-1
CDR3 DNA: TGTGCCAGCAGCTTATGGGGAACCAGCAATGAGCAGTTCTTC
CDR3 protein: CASSLWGTSNEQFF

V gene: TRBV5-1
D gene: NA
clone size: few
J gene: TRBJ1-2
CDR3 DNA: TGCGCCAGCCGAATATCCGGGTCATTCTATGGCTACACCTTC
CDR3 protein: CASRISGSFYGYTF

V gene: TRBV7-2
D gene: NA
clone size: many
J gene: TRBJ1-3
CDR3 DNA: TGTGCCAGCAGCTTAGTGGCAGGGTGGACGAACACCATATATTTT
CDR3 protein: CASSLVAGWTNTIYF

V gene: TRBV4-3
D gene: NA
clone size: many
J gene: TRBJ1-1
CDR3 DNA: TGCGCCAGCAGCCTAGAGGGGGAGGCGGTGAACACTGAAGCTTTCTTT
CDR3 protein: CASSLEGEAVNTEAFF

V gene: TRBV7-2
D gene: TRBD1
clone size: many
J gene: TRBJ1-1
CDR3 DNA: TGTGCCAGCAGCTCGTCCGGGACAGGGGGCAACCCGCTTTACACTGAAGCTTTCTTT
CDR3 protein: CASSSSGTGGNPLYTEAFF

V gene: TRBV19
D gene: TRBD1
clone size: NA
J gene: TRBJ1-1
CDR3 DNA: TGTGCCAGTAGTACACGGCGCCGGGACAGGGGAGGCACTGAAGCTTTCTTT
CDR3 protein: CASSTRRRDRGGTEAFF

V gene: TRBV20-1
D gene: TRBD2
clone size: many
J gene: TRBJ2-3
CDR3 DNA: TGCAGTGCTGGGACTAGCGGGGGGGCAATTTCGTTTCCAGATACGCAGTATTTT
CDR3 protein: CSAGTSGGAISFPDTQYF

V gene: TRBV7-9
D gene: NA
clone size: NA
J gene: TRBJ2-7
CDR3 DNA: TGTGCCAGCAGCTTAGTCGTGGACGGGCAGTACTTC
CDR3 protein: CASSLVVDGQYF

V gene: TRBV7-3
D gene: NA
clone size: once
J gene: TRBJ2-1
CDR3 DNA: TGTGCCAGCAGCCTGCCTAGCGCTTCCTACAATGAGCAGTTCTTC
CDR3 protein: CASSLPSASYNEQFF

V gene: TRBV4-3
D gene: NA
clone size: many
J gene: TRBJ1-2
CDR3 DNA: TGCGCCAGCAGCCAAGACGGGAGGGAGGGCTACACCTTC
CDR3 protein: CASSQDGREGYTF

V gene: TRBV5-1
D gene: TRBD1
clone size: NA
J gene: TRBJ1-4
CDR3 DNA: TGCGCCAGCAGCTGGGGACAGGGGGTATGGAATGAAAAACTGTTTTTT
CDR3 protein: CASSWGQGVWNEKLFF